Included here is one T cell receptor beta chain sequence, with context. There is no known antigen for this receptor. No clone much larger than this one lies a single base away; base qualities are absent. The data were taken from a study of spatial heterogeneity in lung cancer (dated by TCRdb to about 2019). Looking at the study overall: Beta-chain transcripts were consistently detected in greater numbers than alpha-chain transcripts, which likely reflected higher beta-chain transcript abundance. At surgery, both alpha and beta chains were TCR-sequenced in around 240 tumor regions, about 64 matched nontumor lung samples and just over 55 PBMC samples. Nonsynonymous mutation counts, determined by whole-exome sequencing of tumor tissue, were related to TCR repertoire features. In non-small cell lung cancer, the study quantitatively compared TCR alpha and beta repertoires across several tumor regions, matched nontumor lung, and blood. In the raw uncorrected reads, each unique combination of TCR and UMI appeared more than ten times on average.

Receptors were amplified or captured by 5' RACE. Data came from a NextSeq 500. To allow correction of PCR and sequencing errors, the TCR library protocol tagged every TCR cDNA molecule with a unique molecular identifier. The study's own analysis went as follows. TCR identification, UMI-based error correction and CDR3 extraction were performed with Decombinator tools. TCRs above a frequency of 2 per 1,000, corresponding to the top 1% of the tumor frequency distribution, were defined as expanded. Renyi diversity was calculated using the R vegan package after each repertoire was subsampled 100 times to 5,000 TCRs. CDR3 similarity networks were constructed using string-kernel similarity of amino acid triplets, with links drawn between CDR3s whose pairwise similarity was above 0.82. TCRdb cleaned the public reads at Q25 with fastp, built clones with MiXCR and kept in-frame beta chains. Identical CDR3 protein sequences are pooled into one entry, listed with their most common genes and DNA. The V and J calls were not made by the authors but by TCRdb's processing. This sample lists about 95,000 distinct CDR3 sequences; around 10% were detected once. About 7% of the sample is taken by the ten largest.

Overall study outcomes, separate from this receptor: Ubiquitous expanded tumor TCRs showed up in blood more often at tumor resection than at routine follow-up. Confirming at a functional level the hypothesis that regional TCRs recognize regional mutations was considered to require additional single-cell paired TCR alpha and beta sequencing.

The germline V gene specifies SGDLS as CDR1 and YYNGEE as CDR2. A distance of 12 bases separates the germline ends of V and J, which lose 3 bases and 2 bases respectively. The CDR3 runs 14 residues from the cysteine to the phenylalanine. CDR3 DNA only is kept here, 42 bases in frame from base 1. What the time point label conveys for this sample: sample taken at primary tumor resection. For TCR sequencing, whole RNA was extracted from tumor and nontumor lung tissue, or from cryopreserved PBMC samples, and no cell sorting was done. The donors were 65 to 85 patients from the lung TRACERx cohort who had early-stage, untreated non-small cell lung cancer. Patients were selected for TCR sequencing only if sufficient RNA was available from at least two tumor regions.

The source was PBMCs, collected at surgery. The rearrangement combines TRBV9 with TRBJ2-7, with the D gene possibly TRBD1 or TRBD2, each one fitting 7 bases. The sequence was obtained from a male donor with early-stage non-small cell lung cancer. The nucleotide sequence reads as follows: TGTGCCAGCAGCGCCAGGGGGGGCCCCTACGAGCAGTACTTC. It encodes CASSARGGPYEQYF. The CDR3 plus the reference TRBV9 and TRBJ2-7 genes for the other parts give the full variable domain: DSGVTQTPKHLITATGQRVTLRCSPRSGDLSVYWYQQSLDQGLQFLIQYYNGEERAKGNILERFSAQQFPDLHSELNLSSLELGDSALYFCASSARGGPYEQYFGPGTRLTVT.